This T cell receptor (beta chain) was sequenced during a study of cytomegalovirus exposure and HLA in healthy donors (dated by TCRdb to the late 2010s). At the level of the whole study: In an earlier analysis of 587 of the donors, about 260 Gb of sequence data and 117 million unique TCR beta sequences from approximately 180 million T cells were reported. An early release covering over 500 HLA-typed donors comprised roughly 300 gigabases of sequencing data and around 80 million unique TCR sequences. The genetic ancestry cluster associated with self-reported Caucasian donors included 81% of the 300 to 450 genotyped donors. The study aimed to test whether cataloging public T cell receptors could reveal signatures of past pathogen exposure. The study profiled the T cell repertoires of more than 500 subjects by immunosequencing and related them to cytomegalovirus serostatus. A separate validation cohort of roughly 110 different subjects was used in addition to the roughly 700-subject first cohort. High-throughput TCR immunosequencing, statistical association of individual TCRs with disease status, and machine learning were combined to predict cytomegalovirus infection status. A later analysis re-examined previously published TCR beta repertoires from more than 550 donors and added high-resolution HLA genotyping to investigate patterns of TCR occurrence. In the later analysis, no new phenotypic data were used to find candidate immune exposures; instead, reliance was placed on TCR beta sequences and their occurrence across donors. To decide whether each TCR beta V gene segment behaved as functional or pseudogenic, an earlier analysis of some 570 of the donors relied on high-throughput TCR beta sequencing. Donor age, sex, ethnicity and CMV serostatus were collected together with the repertoire data. A later genetic analysis used genome-wide SNP genotypes for about three fifths of the 666 donors, treating that subset as a discovery cohort. All discovery cohort repertoires had been generated using a single sequencing platform. Class I and class II HLA loci were covered by the typing at four-digit resolution. The number of typed donors differed by locus: 629-630 for A, B, C, DRB1 and DQB1; approximately 520 for DQA1; approximately 600 for DPA1; and 400 to 480 for DPB1. Because of strong linkage in the cohort, four or five DR-DQ haplotypes were treated as single units for association and clustering. Among 300 to 500 genotyped donors of the cohort, an average of approximately 220,000 unique TCR beta nucleotide sequences was sequenced per donor, of which 15% to 20% were non-productive.

In total, around 600 healthy bone marrow donors made up the cohort. At the time of sampling, every cohort member was nominally healthy, though immune exposures that went unrecorded were likely present. The donor tested CMV seropositive, placing the donor among the approximately 290 seropositive members of the cohort. Each donor provided a peripheral blood sample, and peripheral blood mononuclear cells were used for TCR beta sequencing. Genomic DNA was extracted from the blood cell samples with the Qiagen DNeasy Blood Extraction Kit. What the study reported, not specific to this receptor: In the study, about 150 TCR beta chains were listed as associated with cytomegalovirus. According to a later analysis, TCR association rates differed among HLA loci, with DRB1 alleles showing the most associated TCRs and HLA-C alleles showing the fewest. In an earlier analysis of about 600 of the donors, most TCR beta V segments appeared in productive rearrangements about 87% or about 30% of the time, broadly matching IMGT annotations. Only TCR beta chains were sequenced in this cohort, and the absence of alpha or paired-chain data limited detectable features. HLA typing was unavailable for some donors at each locus, so association tests used only the typed subset. The authors suggested that the approach could potentially be generalized to other disease states and immunological phenotypes. A cluster of highly shared sequence variants was judged likely to be a technical artifact of the sequencing pipeline. When HLA alleles, especially DR and DQ, strongly co-occurred, TCR associations were difficult to assign to individual alleles. In both the original and validation cohorts, the classifier was reported to diagnose cytomegalovirus status with high specificity and sensitivity. Several of the top co-occurrence clusters appeared to be linked to parvovirus B19, influenza, CMV and Epstein-Barr virus, according to a later analysis. According to a later analysis, most CMV-associated TCR beta chains appeared to be HLA-restricted, and the HLA associations seemed to be driven largely by CMV exposure. Compared with equally common non-associated chains, HLA-associated TCR beta chains in a later analysis were more clonally expanded and had lower generation probabilities. CMV serostatus was the only immune exposure information available for the cohort. A later genetic analysis reported fewer N-insertions in productive TCRs among donors in an Asian-associated ancestry cluster than the roughly 700-donor mean. Sequencing depth was assumed to be roughly uniform across donors in the presence/absence analyses, though that assumption may not hold. In vitro tests confirmed that a few of the cytomegalovirus-associated TCR beta chains recognize cytomegalovirus antigens. The 87-base-pair reads could not distinguish some IMGT-functional V segments, including TRBV6-2 and TRBV6-3, so those segments were excluded. The earlier analysis of 587 of the donors excluded some 15 rarely observed V segments, including chromosome 9 orphons, because counts were too low. A further reported finding was that TCR beta sequences accurately predicted the HLA-A and HLA-B alleles for most subjects in the first cohort. While some public TCRs were present in many individuals, most TCR sequences turned up only very rarely across donors. A later analysis associated around 16,000 TCR beta sequences with specific HLA alleles at a false discovery rate of 0.05. An association between a missense DCLRE1C variant and V-gene and J-gene trimming of TCR beta chains was found in a later genetic analysis and replicated in an independent cohort. Correlated functional status among segregating V segments might reflect linkage disequilibrium, but an unknown experimental factor could not be ruled out.

As concerns this clone: This receptor's antigen is unknown. No base-level quality is on record; no much larger clone is a single base apart.

Library creation used the immunoSEQ multiplex PCR assay. The multiplex PCR relied on a mix of 60 forward primers for TCR Vbeta segments and 13 reverse primers for TCR Jbeta segments. A multiplex PCR assay on genomic DNA amplified the CDR3 region of rearranged TCR beta genes. The Illumina HiSeq System was used to sequence the amplified TCR beta libraries as 87-base-pair reads. The paper's data handling went like this. In a later analysis, about 80 million unique TCR beta chains were counted across the 666 repertoires, and roughly 11 million of these chains were shared by at least two donors. Raw reads were error-corrected and collapsed into unique sequences with a nearest-neighbor algorithm that merged closely related sequences to remove PCR and sequencing errors. To assign V, D and J gene segments, CDR3 sequences were aligned to IMGT reference sequences. For a sequence to be retained, a match of at least six nucleotides to both a V gene segment and a J gene segment was required. A rearrangement counted as productive if the CDR3 had no stop codons and remained in frame with V and J, and every other rearrangement counted as non-productive. Following IMGT convention, CDR3 was defined as the stretch from the second conserved V-encoded cysteine to the conserved J-encoded phenylalanine. The earlier analysis of about 530 of the donors excluded any sequence lacking an unambiguous match to a single V gene segment. In an earlier analysis of 450 to 750 of the donors, a V segment was called functional when productive rearrangements were above 56.7%, and segregating when the standard deviation between donors exceeded 5%. A statistical classification framework was built to diagnose cytomegalovirus status from the catalog of TCR beta chain sequences. A later analysis assigned V and J genes by comparing TCR nucleotide sequences with IMGT/GENE-DB human TR gene sequences. In a later analysis, CDR3 sequences and most-parsimonious VDJ recombination scenarios were assigned using the TCRdist pipeline. In a later analysis, each TCR beta chain was defined by its CDR3 amino acid sequence together with its V-gene family, and reads lacking a unique V-gene family were excluded. A later analysis removed nearly 600 highly shared, low-generation-probability nucleotide sequences to deal with suspected cross-contamination and a sequencing artifact. A later analysis calculated a clonal expansion index for each public chain from normalized within-repertoire ranks of inferred template counts. In a later analysis, generation probabilities were computed with a VDJ recombination model fitted to out-of-frame rearrangements, and the resulting probabilities were checked against IGoR. In a later analysis, TCR-TCR, TCR-HLA and TCR-CMV co-occurrence was scored with hypergeometric tests, and a repertoire-size bias correction was applied to TCR pairs. In a later analysis, false discovery rates were estimated by permuting HLA or CMV assignments 20 times. In a later analysis, co-occurring TCRs were grouped with DBSCAN, and TCRdist sequence similarity was added when clustering was performed within HLA-allele-positive subsets. Repertoires with fewer than 30,000 or more than 120,000 public chains, plus five repertoires with anomalous nucleotide sharing, were excluded from co-occurrence clustering. This immuneACCESS table, as held by TCRdb, lists in-frame sequences with V and J called but not all clones. Of the missing ones, under half trace to an unresolved V gene in checked studies; the others have no known cause. That table furnishes V, J and clone size, whereas the DNA furnished D and trimming. Present in this sample are 60,000 to 85,000 clones, about three quarters of which were seen just once. Clones ranked in the top ten supply around an eighth of the sample.

The CDR3, cysteine through phenylalanine, is 15 amino acids long. Kept here is only the CDR3 DNA, which spans 45 bases and is read in frame from base 1. Looking up the germline V gene yields CDR1 SGDLS and CDR2 YYNGEE. Relative to germline, V is missing 3 bases and J is missing 2 bases, with 7 bases of the junction outside any gene match. Specimen: PBMCs. The rearranged chain carries TRBV9 and TRBJ2-5; TRBD2 matches 7 bases in the middle. This receptor was taken from a male donor in good health and CMV-seropositive. The encoded CDR3 is CASSAPSGGQETQYF. In nucleotides, the sequence is TGTGCCAGCAGCGCCCCGTCGGGGGGACAAGAGACCCAGTACTTC.